This T cell receptor beta chain was captured by sequencing in a study of T cells after yellow fever vaccination. The wider study: Fractions with few cells were prepared using SMART-Seq v4 Ultra Low Input. Whole-study findings and limits: Abundant clonotypes from the bulk population could get into FACS-sorted repertoires as contaminants. At 96% for CD4 and just over 85% for CD8, most primary-vaccination clones showed up again after the booster.

Germline loops: CDR1 SGHAT, CDR2 FQNNGV. J lost 0 bases, V lost 1 base, and 9 bases had no gene match. The CDR3 is made up of 19 amino acids. 5'RACE template switching generated TCR cDNA, adding a universal primer site and UMIs. TCRdb reanalysed the 5' RACE reads using MiXCR and keeps one entry per CDR3 protein. The data show around 500,000 distinct CDR3 sequences, roughly 22% seen once. For this clonotype: As yet, its antigen is unknown.

The sequence was collected from a man younger than 35 who received the YFV17D yellow fever vaccine. The chain joins TRBV11-2 to TRBJ2-3; 11 nucleotides match TRBD2. Source: PBMCs, taken less than 25 days after the first yellow fever vaccination. The CDR3 DNA is TGTGCCAGCAGCTTAGTTAGCGGGGGGGATCTAGCCAGCACAGATACGCAGTATTTT. Protein product: CASSLVSGGDLASTDTQYF.